Each of the 11 T cell receptor beta chains below was sequenced from the same sample in a study of glioma-infiltrating T cells after dendritic cell vaccination. Some clones are missing from TCRdb's copy, which holds only in-frame ones; the method was immunoSEQ multiplex PCR. The sample has just over 95,000 clones; 79% are singletons. This material consisted of blood, taken before dendritic cell vaccination. Receptors were obtained from a human donor with glioblastoma.

The chain has TRBV18 and TRBJ1-2; D not certain. Deletions cut 0 bases from V and 1 base from J, with 9 bases between. Germline V gene lookup returns CDR1 KGHSH and CDR2 LQKENI. This CDR3 has 15 residues. CDR3 nucleotide sequence: TGTGCCAGCTCACCACCTACAGTAAATAACTATGGCTACACCTTC. Its translation is CASSPPTVNNYGYTF.

The rearrangement joins TRBV7-9 to TRBJ1-2; D might be TRBD1 (6 bases). The germline V and J ends were trimmed by 2 bases and 7 bases, with 11 bases remaining between them. The CDR3 spans 13 residues. Germline CDR1 SEHNR, CDR2 FQNEAQ (reference sequence). CDR3 sequence: CASSLMGAGGYTF. CDR3 DNA sequence: TGTGCCAGCAGCTTAATGGGGGCTGGTGGCTACACCTTC.

The chain recombines TRBV19 with TRBJ2-7; no clear D gene. The germline CDR1 and CDR2 sequences are LNHDA and SQIVND (reference sequence). CDR3 size: 13 residues. Between the trimmed V and J ends, which lost 5 bases and 3 bases, there was a span of 11 bases. CDR3 amino acids: CASSLRLGYEQYF. The CDR3 DNA follows: TGTGCCAGTAGTCTCCGACTCGGCTACGAGCAGTACTTC.

The rearrangement uses TRBV19 and TRBJ2-7; the match to TRBD2 covers 11 bases. CDR1 LNHDA and CDR2 SQIVND come from the germline V gene (reference sequence). The CDR3 loop spans 15 amino acids. V was clipped by 5 bases and J by 3 bases; unmatched bases: 6. The DNA for the CDR3 is TGTGCCAGTAGTCCCTTAGCGGGAGGGGGCTACGAGCAGTACTTC. Translating gives CASSPLAGGGYEQYF. Full variable domain (remainder filled in from reference TRBV19 and TRBJ2-7): DGGITQSPKYLFRKEGQNVTLSCEQNLNHDAMYWYRQDPGQGLRLIYYSQIVNDFQKGDIAEGYSVSREKKESFPLTVTSAQKNPTAFYLCASSPLAGGGYEQYFGPGTRLTVT.

The genes are TRBV18 and TRBJ1-2; D might be TRBD1 (5 bases). The germline CDR1 and CDR2 sequences are KGHSH and LQKENI. The germline V and J ends were trimmed by 2 bases and 2 bases, with 18 bases remaining between them. The CDR3 runs to 17 residues. The CDR3, as DNA: TGTGCCAGCTCACCAGTCACAGCTTTAGGGGCCAACTATGGCTACACCTTC. Translated, it gives CASSPVTALGANYGYTF.

This sequence joins TRBV10-3 and TRBJ2-5; D gene uncertain. The germline gives CDR1 ENHRY, CDR2 SYGVKD. V lost 9 bases and J 1 base, leaving 12 bases between the germline ends. This CDR3 has 13 amino acids. CDR3 residues: CAIRGRVQETQYF. The CDR3, as DNA: TGTGCCATTAGAGGTCGAGTCCAAGAGACCCAGTACTTC.

This clone was seen just once. The chain has TRBV2 and TRBJ1-2, with a tentative D call TRBD1 (5 bases). This CDR3 spans 12 amino acids. V was cut by 4 bases and J by 4 bases, with 7 bases left in between. Germline loops: CDR1 SNHLY, CDR2 FYNNEI. The CDR3 nucleotides read TGTGCCAGCAGTGGACAGCTCTATGGCTACACCTTC. Encoded protein: CASSGQLYGYTF.

This rearrangement joins TRBV19 to TRBJ1-1; TRBD1 aligns across 9 bases. Germline CDR1 and CDR2: LNHDA and SQIVND (reference sequence). This CDR3 spans 14 amino acids. J was trimmed by 1 base and V by 11 bases; bases with no gene match: 8. The CDR3 DNA reads as TGTGCCCGCCCCGGGACAGGGACGAACACTGAAGCTTTCTTT. This gives the protein CARPGTGTNTEAFF. Together with reference TRBV19 and TRBJ1-1, the CDR3 gives the full variable domain: DGGITQSPKYLFRKEGQNVTLSCEQNLNHDAMYWYRQDPGQGLRLIYYSQIVNDFQKGDIAEGYSVSREKKESFPLTVTSAQKNPTAFYLCARPGTGTNTEAFFGQGTRLTVV.

The V call is TRBV4-1, the J call TRBJ2-7; 9 bases align to TRBD2. Germline values: CDR1 MGHRA, CDR2 YSYEKL. J lost 6 bases, V lost 4 bases, and 4 bases had no gene match. This CDR3 is 13 amino acids long. CDR3 sequence (DNA): TGCGCCAGCAGCCCTAGCGGGGATCCCGAGCAGTACTTC. Its protein is CASSPSGDPEQYF.

This sequence joins TRBV28 and TRBJ2-4; the D gene is possibly TRBD1 (6 bases). The V gene lost 6 bases and the J gene lost 0 bases, with 12 bases spanning the gap. Germline values: CDR1 MDHEN, CDR2 SYDVKM. CDR3 length equals 15 residues. The CDR3 here is CASSPGQLAKNIQYF. CDR3 DNA: TGTGCCAGCAGCCCCGGACAGCTAGCCAAAAACATTCAGTACTTC.

This sequence joins TRBV5-1 and TRBJ1-2; TRBD1 matches at 11 bases. Trimming took 7 bases from V and 8 from J; bases not matched to a gene: 13. Germline V lookup: CDR1 SGHRS, CDR2 YFSETQ. The CDR3 has 15 amino acids. DNA of the CDR3: TGCGCCAGCGGAATCCGGGACAGGGGGTTCTGGGGCTACACCTTC. Protein product: CASGIRDRGFWGYTF.